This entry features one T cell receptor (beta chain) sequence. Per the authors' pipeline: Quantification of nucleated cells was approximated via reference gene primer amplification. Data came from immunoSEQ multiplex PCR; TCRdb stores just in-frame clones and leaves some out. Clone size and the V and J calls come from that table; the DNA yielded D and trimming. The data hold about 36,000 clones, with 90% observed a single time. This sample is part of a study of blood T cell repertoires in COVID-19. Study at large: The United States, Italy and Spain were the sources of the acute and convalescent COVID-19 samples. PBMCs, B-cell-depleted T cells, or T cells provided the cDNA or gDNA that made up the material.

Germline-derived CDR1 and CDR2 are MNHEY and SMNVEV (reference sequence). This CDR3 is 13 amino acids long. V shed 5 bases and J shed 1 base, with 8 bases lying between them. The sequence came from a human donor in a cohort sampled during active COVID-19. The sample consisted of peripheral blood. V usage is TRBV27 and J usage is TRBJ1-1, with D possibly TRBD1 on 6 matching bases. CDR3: CASSLQGNTEAFF. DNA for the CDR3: TGTGCCAGCAGTCTACAGGGGAACACTGAAGCTTTCTTT.